This T cell receptor (beta chain) was sequenced for a study of T cells in localized non-small cell lung cancer. V gave up 4 bases and J gave up 0 bases, with 15 bases separating them. Germline-derived CDR1 and CDR2 are SGHNT and YENEEA. CDR3 length: 17 amino acids. Sequenced by immunoSEQ multiplex PCR; TCRdb stores in-frame clones only, minus some. The data show fewer than 30,000 clones, around 85% seen once. This chain joins TRBV11-3 and TRBJ1-4, with no clear D. The source material was peripheral blood, sampled before any cancer treatment. The sequence came from a woman between 35 and 75 years old with stage I lung adenocarcinoma. DNA of the CDR3: TGTGCCAGCAGCTCCTCCCGCGGGAGGTCAACTAATGAAAAACTGTTTTTT. Protein product: CASSSSRGRSTNEKLFF. Drawing the rest from reference TRBV11-3 and TRBJ1-4, the complete variable domain is EAGVVQSPRYKIIEKKQPVAFWCNPISGHNTLYWYLQNLGQGPELLIRYENEEAVDDSQLPKDRFSAERLKGVDSTLKIQPAELGDSAVYLCASSSSRGRSTNEKLFFGSGTQLSVL.